A single sample is the source of the 15 T cell receptor beta chains below, sequenced in a study of response to subunit inactivated influenza vaccine. MiXCR, applied by TCRdb to the RT-PCR reads, yields one record per CDR3 protein. The data contain 500,000 to 750,000 distinct CDR3 sequences, 11% to 15% of them seen just once; the ten biggest clones take up 11%. The material was PBMCs from blood, obtained 11 to 12 days after vaccination. These receptor sequences come from a man aged 50 to 59 who received an inactivated influenza vaccine.

The chain is built from TRBV20-1 and TRBJ2-5; no clear D. CDR3 size: 16 residues. Trimming left V 1 base short and J 2 bases short, with 17 bases between. Germline V lookup: CDR1 DFQATT, CDR2 SNEGSKA (reference sequence). The CDR3 DNA reads TGCAGTGCTAGAGTCGTTTCTAGTCGTATGCAAGAGACCCAGTACTTC. This codes for CSARVVSSRMQETQYF.

This rearrangement joins TRBV18 to TRBJ2-2, with 9 nucleotides matching TRBD1. The CDR3 runs to 14 residues. Germline V gives CDR1 KGHSH, CDR2 LQKENI. J gave up 6 bases and V 7 bases, and 6 bases lay outside the gene matches. The DNA of the CDR3 is TGTGCCAGCTTGGACAGGGGAAGAGCCGGGGAGCTGTTTTTT. It codes for CASLDRGRAGELFF.

The chain has TRBV30 and TRBJ2-3; TRBD2 matches 7 bases. CDR3 length equals 16 residues. The ends lost 3 bases at V and 1 base at J; junction bases unmatched: 10. Per germline, CDR1 GTSNPN and CDR2 SVGIG (reference sequence). In nucleotides, the CDR3 is TGTGCCTGGAGCGCTGGGATGGGGGGGGGCACAGATACGCAGTATTTT. Amino acid sequence: CAWSAGMGGGTDTQYF.

The sample holds many counts of this clonotype. The gene calls are TRBV12-3 or TRBV12-4 and TRBJ2-5; D assignment may be TRBD1 or TRBD2 (5 bases each). CDR3 length equals 15 residues. Trimming removed 6 bases from V and 7 bases from J, with 21 bases in between. CDR3 nucleotide sequence: TGTGCCAGCAGAGTTGGGGGAGCCACTCAGGGGACCCAGTACTTC. It translates to CASRVGGATQGTQYF.

This clonotype was detected a few times. The chain couples TRBV7-9 to TRBJ2-1; 11 bases are a match to TRBD2. V shed 5 bases and J 0 bases; nucleotides not matched to a gene: 3. The CDR3 sequence is 16 residues long. Germline V CDR1 and CDR2: SEHNR, FQNEAQ (reference sequence). The CDR3, as DNA: TGTGCCAGCAGCATAACTAGCGGGAGCTCCTACAATGAGCAGTTCTTC. Its protein is CASSITSGSSYNEQFF.

The chain combines TRBV10-1 with TRBJ2-2, with D perhaps matching TRBD1 (6 bases). The CDR3 spans 14 residues. V was clipped by 2 bases and J by 8 bases, with 12 bases between them. In germline, CDR1 is WNHNN, CDR2 SYGVQD (reference sequence). CDR3 in amino acids: CASSETQGSGELFF. The CDR3, as DNA: TGCGCCAGCAGTGAGACCCAGGGGTCTGGGGAGCTGTTTTTT.

The rearrangement uses TRBV12-3 or TRBV12-4 and TRBJ2-1; D gene ambiguous. The CDR3 runs to 14 residues. V gave up 2 bases and J gave up 3 bases, with 8 bases separating them. The CDR3 coding sequence is TGTGCCAGCAGTTTAACCCGAGTCTACAATGAGCAGTTCTTC. Protein product: CASSLTRVYNEQFF.

V and J are TRBV5-6 and TRBJ1-1, with TRBD1 as a possible D gene (6 bases). V gave up 1 base and J gave up 3 bases, with 13 bases separating them. This CDR3 spans 15 amino acids. CDR1 and CDR2 (germline): SGHDT, YYEEEE. In DNA, the CDR3 is TGTGCCAGCAGCTTGCTCCGGGGGCAAGACACTGAAGCTTTCTTT. Translated, it gives CASSLLRGQDTEAFF.

This clonotype showed up just a few times. The V call is TRBV20-1, the J call TRBJ1-1, with TRBD1 matching over 10 bases. V lost 6 bases and J lost 11; bases outside the gene matches: 3. CDR3 length: 10 residues. Germline-derived CDR1 and CDR2 are DFQATT and SNEGSKA (reference sequence). This CDR3 reads CSAVGQGAFF. In nucleotides, the CDR3 is TGCAGTGCGGTGGGACAGGGGGCTTTCTTT.

This clonotype was picked up many times. The rearrangement uses TRBV28 and TRBJ2-1, with 8 positions matching TRBD1. With V trimmed by 8 bases and J by 4 bases, 10 bases remained unmatched. The CDR3 spans 15 residues. In germline, CDR1 is MDHEN, CDR2 SYDVKM. DNA of the CDR3: TGTGCCAGCGGCCTTGGACAGGGACAATACAATGAGCAGTTCTTC. Translating it yields CASGLGQGQYNEQFF. The full variable domain, completed using reference TRBV28 and TRBJ2-1, is DVKVTQSSRYLVKRTGEKVFLECVQDMDHENMFWYRQDPGLGLRLIYFSYDVKMKEKGDIPEGYSVSREKKERFSLILESASTNQTSMYLCASGLGQGQYNEQFFGPGTRLTVL.

The J gene is TRBJ2-1, the V gene TRBV3-1; tentatively, D is TRBD2 (6 bases). CDR3 length: 15 residues. Germline-derived CDR1 and CDR2 are LGHDT and YNNKEL (reference sequence). V lost 4 bases, J lost 6 bases, and 16 bases lay in between. The CDR3 loop is CASSPRGLNSNEQFF. DNA of the CDR3: TGTGCCAGCAGCCCCCGGGGGTTGAACAGCAATGAGCAGTTCTTC.

This clonotype was seen only a few times. V is TRBV6-1 and J is TRBJ2-7, with D perhaps TRBD2 (5 bases). CDR3 size: 15 residues. Trimming left V 6 bases short and J 0 bases short, with 15 bases between. From germline, CDR1 is MNHNS and CDR2 SASEGT. CDR3 coding DNA: TGTGCCAGCAGCCCCCCCGGGCGGGTCTCCTACGAGCAGTACTTC. Translated, it gives CASSPPGRVSYEQYF.

With respect to this clonotype: A much larger clone lies a single base off, so this may be a read error. The chain employs TRBV4-2 and TRBJ1-5; D not resolved. CDR1 is LGHNA, CDR2 YNFKEQ, per germline. The CDR3 covers 16 residues. V was cut by 4 bases and J by 0 bases, with 13 bases left in between. CDR3 nucleotide sequence: TGTGCCAGCAGCCTAGATCAGCTGGATAGCAATCAGCCCCAGCATTTT. This codes for CASSLDQLDSNQPQHF.

In this sample, this clonotype turned up a few times. CDR3 coding DNA: TGTGCCAGCAGCTTAGAGGGAGGGAAAGAGACCCAGTACTTC. It translates to CASSLEGGKETQYF. This sequence joins TRBV7-2 and TRBJ2-5, with 7 nucleotides matching TRBD2. Germline V CDR1 and CDR2: SGHTA, FQGNSA. This CDR3 has 14 residues. The V gene end was trimmed by 1 base and the J gene end by 3 bases; junction bases not matched to a gene: 2.

This sequence joins TRBV5-5 and TRBJ2-1, with D hard to call. This CDR3 contains 14 residues. Germline-derived CDR1 and CDR2 are SGHKS and YYEKEE (reference sequence). V lost 4 bases to trimming and J lost 3 bases, with 11 bases between them. The CDR3 bases are TGTGCCAGCAGCCCCGACCGGTTCTACAATGAGCAGTTCTTC. Its protein product is CASSPDRFYNEQFF.